One and the same sample provided the 11 T cell receptor beta chains below, sequenced in a study of T cell responses to AZD1222 COVID-19 vaccine. Data came from immunoSEQ multiplex PCR; TCRdb stores just in-frame clones and leaves some out. The sample comprises around 100,000 clones, approximately 89% of which are singletons, and around 20% rests with the top ten. Sequencing used peripheral blood, obtained on day 0 of AZD1222 vaccination. These receptors were collected from an adult in good health.

The chain joins TRBV3-1 (or the pseudogene TRBV3-2) to TRBJ1-1, with 8 positions matching TRBD1. Germline V CDR1 and CDR2: LGHDT, YNNKEL (reference sequence). Unmatched junction bases numbered 13, after V lost 4 bases and J lost 6 bases. The CDR3 runs to 16 residues. DNA for the CDR3: TGTGCCAGCAGCCCCGGGTTGCCAGGGGGCAGGTCTGAAGCTTTCTTT. The encoded protein is CASSPGLPGGRSEAFF.

The sample holds a few counts of this clone. The chain links TRBV9 to TRBJ1-3, with 7 nucleotides matching TRBD1. With 5 bases clipped from V and 3 bases from J, the junction kept 11 bases outside the gene matches. The germline V gene encodes CDR1 SGDLS and CDR2 YYNGEE. The CDR3 is 16 residues long. CDR3 DNA: TGTGCCAGCAGTTCCCCCGGGGACAGTGATGGAAACACCATATATTTT. Protein product: CASSSPGDSDGNTIYF.

This clone was counted only a few times. This chain uses TRBV6-6 with TRBJ1-1; 8 positions match TRBD1. CDR1 MNHNY and CDR2 SVGAGI come from the germline V gene (reference sequence). The CDR3 spans 15 residues. The V and J ends lost 5 bases and 5 bases, in that order; junction bases with no gene match: 10. The CDR3 DNA is TGTGCCAGCAGTCCCCATTCGACAGGGGAAACTGAAGCTTTCTTT. Residues: CASSPHSTGETEAFF.

This clone has just one count. The rearrangement links TRBV6-5 to TRBJ2-3; 8 bases line up with TRBD1. The CDR3 spans 12 residues. Germline CDR1 and CDR2: MNHEY and SVGAGI. V shed 11 bases, J shed 2 bases, and the junction held 3 bases outside the gene matches. CDR3 in amino acids: CALRGPTDTQYF. CDR3 nucleotides: TGTGCCCTCAGGGGGCCCACAGATACGCAGTATTTT.

The chain couples TRBV6-1 to TRBJ2-7, with TRBD2 matching 8 bases. Germline trimming cut 6 bases from V and 5 bases from J; bases unmatched to any gene: 9. There are 14 residues in the CDR3. Germline V gene lookup returns CDR1 MNHNS and CDR2 SASEGT. The CDR3 nucleotides are TGTGCCAGCAGAACTAGCGGAGATCCTAACGAGCAGTACTTC. Protein product: CASRTSGDPNEQYF.

The rearrangement links TRBV29-1 to TRBJ2-3; a possible D gene is TRBD1 (6 bases). The length of the CDR3 is 14 residues. V lost 3 bases and J lost 5, with 15 bases in between. Per germline, CDR1 SQVTM and CDR2 ANQGSEA. This CDR3 is CSVESPGVGDTQYF. The CDR3 DNA follows: TGCAGCGTTGAGTCCCCAGGGGTAGGAGATACGCAGTATTTT.

J is TRBJ1-2 and V is TRBV6-7; no definite D call. TRBV6-7 is reported as an ORF; its role is uncertain. This CDR3 is built from 17 residues. The V end lost 0 bases, the J end lost 4 bases, and 18 bases lay between the germline ends. CDR3 loop: CASSYSRKPQLTYGYTF. The CDR3 DNA follows: TGTGCCAGCAGTTACTCCCGAAAGCCTCAGCTAACCTATGGCTACACCTTC.

This clone was picked up one time. This chain joins TRBV9 and TRBJ1-1; D might be TRBD1 (6 bases). This CDR3 has 13 amino acids. Deletions cut 5 bases from V and 5 bases from J, with 13 bases between. Per the germline V gene, CDR1 is SGDLS and CDR2 is YYNGEE. CDR3 protein: CASRNRAGTEAFF. CDR3 in DNA: TGTGCCAGCAGAAACAGGGCCGGGACTGAAGCTTTCTTT.

The chain links TRBV9 to TRBJ2-1; possible D gene TRBD1, 6 bases. Germline loops: CDR1 SGDLS, CDR2 YYNGEE. This CDR3 is 15 amino acids long. V was pared by 6 bases and J by 4 bases, with 17 bases between. The CDR3, as DNA: TGTGCCAGCAATCTTTCGGACAGCAAGTACAATGAGCAGTTCTTC. Its protein is CASNLSDSKYNEQFF.

The V call is TRBV7-9, the J call TRBJ1-1; possible D gene TRBD1, 6 bases. Trimming took off 5 bases at V and 5 bases at J, with 18 bases between the two ends. This CDR3 spans 15 amino acids. CDR1 is SEHNR, CDR2 FQNEAQ, per germline (reference sequence). The CDR3 DNA is TGTGCCAGCAGCCGACGGGACACGTCGGGGACTGAAGCTTTCTTT. Encoded protein: CASSRRDTSGTEAFF.

This clone was detected a few times. The chain is built from TRBV2 and TRBJ1-1, with TRBD1 as a possible D gene (6 bases). This CDR3 has 14 residues. Trimming removed 7 bases at V and 5 bases at J, with 17 bases between. Per germline, CDR1 SNHLY and CDR2 FYNNEI. CDR3 DNA sequence: TGTGCCAGCATTCTAGAGGGAGGGGGGACTGAAGCTTTCTTT. Residues: CASILEGGGTEAFF.